This TCR beta chain was observed in a study of post-analysis software for immune sequencing data. Across the whole study: The disease courses spanned relapsing-remitting, secondary progressive and progressive-relapsing forms of multiple sclerosis. Study results and limitations: Higher frequency in patients than in controls was seen for about five TRBV segments, with TRBV5-6, TRBV5-1 and TRBV20-1 among them. Strong co-clustering by F measure linked samples that shared a preparation batch. In multiple sclerosis, normalized Chao1 diversity was significantly below that of controls.

Turning to this clonotype: Antigen unknown.

The CDR3 has 12 amino acids. The germline V gene has CDR1 DFQATT and CDR2 SNEGSKA (reference sequence). Trimming took 5 bases from V and 4 from J; bases not matched to a gene: 2. Each TCR beta cDNA library carried unique molecular identifiers. Roughly 510,000 cDNA molecules were recovered from an input of roughly 0.85 to 10 million T cells. TCRdb reprocessed the PCR reads via MiXCR and lists one record per CDR3 protein. The data contain about 500,000 distinct CDR3 sequences, less than 45% of them singletons. The source is a girl between 10 and 17 years old with multiple sclerosis. This chain links TRBV20-1 with TRBJ1-1; 9 nucleotides match TRBD1. The sample was blood. The DNA for the CDR3 is TGCAGTGCTCACAGGGGGCCCACTGAAGCTTTCTTT. Its translation: CSAHRGPTEAFF.